The clone carrying this T cell receptor beta chain was observed a few times. Its antigen is not known. The entry originates in a study of CD8 T cells in ankylosing spondylitis. General study points: Some motif variants were previously reported in reactive arthritis synovial fluid and blood.

V lost 3 bases to trimming and J lost 4 bases; unmatched junction nucleotides: 7. Germline V gives CDR1 MGHDK, CDR2 SYGVNS. The CDR3 has 18 amino acids. TCRdb reanalysed the 5' RACE reads using MiXCR and keeps one entry per CDR3 protein. The sample carries some 200,000 distinct CDR3 sequences, about 13% recorded once. The sequenced material came from blood, either unsorted or a sorted T cell fraction (not recorded which). The gene calls are TRBV25-1 and TRBJ2-2, with 14 positions matching TRBD2. This clonotype originated in a male donor with ankylosing spondylitis or in good health (not recorded which). The CDR3 coding sequence is TGTGCCAGCAGTGACCCTGGACTAGCGGGAGGAGGCACCGGGGAGCTGTTTTTT. Its translation is CASSDPGLAGGGTGELFF.